This TCR beta chain was obtained from a study of post-analysis software for immune sequencing data. Overall study context: Patients with relapsing-remitting, secondary progressive and progressive-relapsing multiple sclerosis courses were all represented.

Study-level results: Roughly five TRBV segments appeared more often in patients than in controls, and TRBV5-6, TRBV5-1 and TRBV20-1 were among these. Strong same-batch co-clustering of samples appeared with F measure clustering. Controls had significantly higher normalized Chao1 diversity than multiple sclerosis patients.

Unique molecular identifiers featured in each of the TCR beta cDNA libraries. Starting from around 0.96 to 9.9 million T cells, the study yielded roughly 0.5 million cDNA molecules. TCRdb recomputed calls from the PCR reads with MiXCR, one row per CDR3 protein. The sample contains hundreds of thousands of distinct CDR3 sequences, 55% to 60% of which appear only once. Germline CDR1 is DFQATT and CDR2 is SNEGSKA (reference sequence). Trimming at V came to 6 bases and at J to 0 bases, leaving 8 bases not matched to a gene. This CDR3 contains 15 residues. Of note for this clonotype: What it recognizes is unknown.

V gene TRBV20-1 combines with J gene TRBJ2-7; 10 bases line up with TRBD2. Sequencing used blood. This TCR was sampled from a girl aged 2 to 10 with multiple sclerosis. The CDR3 DNA reads TGCAGTGCCTCGGGACTAGCGATCAGCTCCTACGAGCAGTACTTC. The encoded protein is CSASGLAISSYEQYF.